This TCR beta chain was found in a study of shared clonotypes between healthy human individuals. For this clone: Its antigen is not identified.

The CDR3 is made up of 15 amino acids. The V end was cut by 2 bases, the J end by 2 bases, with 13 bases between. The germline CDR1 and CDR2 sequences are MNHEY and SMNVEV (reference sequence). CD45RO-negative CD8 cells positively selected for CCR7 made up the naive population, which excluded terminally differentiated effector memory CD45RA+ cells. Adults of Caucasian background living in Nashville, Tennessee made up all donors. Libraries were prepared by immunoSEQ multiplex PCR; TCRdb keeps only in-frame clonotypes and omits some of them. This sample yields 2 million or so clones, of which about 95% are seen a single time; about 1.1% belongs to the top ten. Overall study findings and caveats: The sole specimen, blood, was sampled, and tissue repertoires likely differ. Rarefaction showed sorted-subset sequencing was incomplete despite large depth.

The sequence came from a man between 18 and 29 years old in good health. Sequencing was carried out using naive CD8+ T cells sorted from blood. This chain joins TRBV27 and TRBJ2-7; D tentatively reads TRBD1 or TRBD2 (5 bases each). The CDR3 DNA follows: TGTGCCAGCAGTTTAGCTCTGGGACGGGCCTACGAGCAGTACTTC. This codes for CASSLALGRAYEQYF.